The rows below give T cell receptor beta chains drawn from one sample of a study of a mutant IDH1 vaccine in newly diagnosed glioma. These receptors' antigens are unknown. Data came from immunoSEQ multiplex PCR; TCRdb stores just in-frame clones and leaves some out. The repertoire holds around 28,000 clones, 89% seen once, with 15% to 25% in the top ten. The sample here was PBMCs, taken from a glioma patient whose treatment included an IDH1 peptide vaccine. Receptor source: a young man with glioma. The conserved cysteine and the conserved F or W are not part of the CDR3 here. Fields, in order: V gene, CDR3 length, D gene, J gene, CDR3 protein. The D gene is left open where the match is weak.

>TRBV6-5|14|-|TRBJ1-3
ASSYGAGRAGNTIY
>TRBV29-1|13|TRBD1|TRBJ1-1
SVARTGRGNTEAF
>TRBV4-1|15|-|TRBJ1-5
ASSQVWGDVSNQPQH
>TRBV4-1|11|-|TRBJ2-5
ASSQEAQETQY
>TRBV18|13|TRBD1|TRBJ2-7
ASSPTGGQSYEQY
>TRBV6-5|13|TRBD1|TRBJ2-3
ASSYSTGKQDTQY
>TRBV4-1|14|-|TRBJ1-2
ASSLGGSLLNYGYT
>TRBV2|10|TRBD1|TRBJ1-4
ASTGQGGKLF
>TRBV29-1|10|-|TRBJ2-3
SVEHSTDTQY
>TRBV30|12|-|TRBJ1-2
AWSRGGAESGYT
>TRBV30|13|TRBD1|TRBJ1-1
AWRRTGGLRTEAF
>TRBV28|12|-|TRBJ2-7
ASIQDSLSYEQY
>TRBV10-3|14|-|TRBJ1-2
AISESVGEANYGYT
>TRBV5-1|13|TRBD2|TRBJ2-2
ASSPSAGVTGELF
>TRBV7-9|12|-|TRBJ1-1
ASSLGGGNTEAF
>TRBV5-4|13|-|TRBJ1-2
ASSLVGGDNYGYT
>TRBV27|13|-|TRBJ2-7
ASSFGGAGDYEQY
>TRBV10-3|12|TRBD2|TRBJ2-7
AISGGGRQYEQY
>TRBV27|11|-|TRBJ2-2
ASTFSITGELF
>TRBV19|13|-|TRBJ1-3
ASSIVGPGGNTIY
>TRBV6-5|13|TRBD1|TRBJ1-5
ASSLDRGGNQPQH
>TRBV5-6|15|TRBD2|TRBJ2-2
ASSWGLAGGNTGELF
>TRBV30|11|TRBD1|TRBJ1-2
AWARDRPYGYT
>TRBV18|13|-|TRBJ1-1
ASSPRGNPNTEAF